The 4 T cell receptor beta chains reported below all come from one sample, sequenced in a study of shared clonotypes between healthy human individuals (dated by TCRdb to the early 2020s). The library came from the immunoSEQ multiplex PCR assay. This immuneACCESS table, as held by TCRdb, lists in-frame sequences with V and J called but not all clones. Of the missing ones, under half trace to an unresolved V gene in checked studies; the others have no known cause. This sample gives 950,000 to 1,300,000 clones in total; 65% to 75% of them show up just once. About 1.5% of the sample lies in the top ten. Sequencing used memory CD4+ T cells sorted from blood. The cell subset or site tag for this specimen amounts to: CD45RA-negative fraction. The receptors stem from a man aged 18 to 30 in good health.

Worth noting for this clone: A much bigger clone sits one base away, suggesting this may be a read error. Other nucleotide sequences in the sample specify the same CDR3. CDR3 in DNA: TGTGCCAGCAGCTTTGGGACGGACACTGAAGCTTTCTTT. Translated, it gives CASSFGTDTEAFF. The V call is TRBV7-9, the J call TRBJ1-1, with D perhaps matching TRBD1 (5 bases). The length of the CDR3 is 13 residues. V gave up 3 bases and J gave up 3 bases, with 8 bases separating them. Germline lookup yields CDR1 SEHNR and CDR2 FQNEAQ (reference sequence).

This chain uses TRBV11-2 with TRBJ1-1; D gene ambiguous. V lost 1 base and J lost 4, with 7 bases in between. The CDR3 has 13 amino acids. The germline V gene has CDR1 SGHAT and CDR2 FQNNGV. DNA for the CDR3: TGTGCCAGCAGCTTAGCTGTATCCACTGAAGCTTTCTTT. Residues: CASSLAVSTEAFF. The full variable domain, its missing parts supplied by reference TRBV11-2 and TRBJ1-1, is EAGVAQSPRYKIIEKRQSVAFWCNPISGHATLYWYQQILGQGPKLLIQFQNNGVVDDSQLPKDRFSAERLKGVDSTLKIQPAKLEDSAVYLCASSLAVSTEAFFGQGTRLTVV.

In this sample, this clone turned up a few times. In the same sample, other DNA sequences code for this CDR3. The V call is TRBV5-1, the J call TRBJ2-5; D remains ambiguous. Germline V CDR1 and CDR2: SGHRS, YFSETQ. The CDR3 totals 13 residues. V was trimmed by 0 bases and J by 3 bases, leaving 6 bases between them. The CDR3 region has the DNA TGCGCCAGCAGCTTGGCTTTAGAAGAGACCCAGTACTTC. Translated, it gives CASSLALEETQYF.

The sample holds one count of this clone. This sequence joins TRBV14 and TRBJ2-3; 9 bases agree with TRBD1. V was clipped by 3 bases and J by 3 bases; unmatched bases: 4. Germline V gene sequence: CDR1 SGHDN, CDR2 FVKESK. The CDR3 extends over 15 amino acids. The CDR3 reads CASSQLGTGTDTQYF. CDR3 coding DNA: TGTGCCAGCAGCCAGTTGGGGACAGGGACAGATACGCAGTATTTT.